This TCR beta chain was sequenced in a study of T cell clonality in common variable immunodeficiency. Overall study findings and caveats: Fewer deletions and N-nucleotide insertions were reportedly seen in common variable immunodeficiency TCR beta sequences.

CVID meant reduced serum IgG, IgA and/or IgM plus specific antibody deficiency. This table comes from immunoSEQ multiplex PCR, and its TCRdb copy is limited to in-frame clones, with some not included. The sample contains 20,000 to 30,000 clones, none of them singletons. There are a few counts of this clone. Its antigen is not known. The specimen sequenced was peripheral blood mononuclear cells. The sequence came from a human donor with common variable immunodeficiency.

The CDR3 sequence is CAGLTGRSSEQYF. CDR3 DNA, as far as it was read: TGTGCCGGGCTGACAGGGAGGAGCAGCGAG. The chain has TRBV30 and TRBJ2-7; TRBD1 might be the D (7 bases). The read falls 3 residues short of the CDR3 end, and the missing part is taken from the germline J gene. Germline CDR1 is GTSNPN and CDR2 is SVGIG (reference sequence). V was pared by 8 bases and J by 6 bases, with 20 bases between. The CDR3 runs to 13 residues.